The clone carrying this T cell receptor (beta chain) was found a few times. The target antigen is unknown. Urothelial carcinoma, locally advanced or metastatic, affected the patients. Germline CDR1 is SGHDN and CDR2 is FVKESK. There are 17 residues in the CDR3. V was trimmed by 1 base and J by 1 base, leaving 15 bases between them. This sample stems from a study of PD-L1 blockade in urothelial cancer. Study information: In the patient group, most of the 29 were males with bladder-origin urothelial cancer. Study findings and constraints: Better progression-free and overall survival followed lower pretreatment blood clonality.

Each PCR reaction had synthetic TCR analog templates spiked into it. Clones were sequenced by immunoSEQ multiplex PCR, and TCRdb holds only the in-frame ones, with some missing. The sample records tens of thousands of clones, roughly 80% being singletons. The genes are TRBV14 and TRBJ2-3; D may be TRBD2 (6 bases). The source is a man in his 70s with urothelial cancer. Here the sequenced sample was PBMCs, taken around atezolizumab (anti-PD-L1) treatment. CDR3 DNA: TGTGCCAGCAGCCAAGTCGCTCGGCGGGGTCGCACAGATACGCAGTATTTT. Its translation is CASSQVARRGRTDTQYF.